This paragraph reports one T cell receptor (beta chain). Its antigen is unidentified. This entry is derived from a study of OX40 agonist ivuxolimab in advanced cancers. Study information: Patients received ivuxolimab, an agonistic anti-OX40 (CD134) antibody. Study-level results: The authors did not determine the antigen specificity of the expanded peripheral T cells. Partial responders treated at 0.1-3.0 mg/kg exhibited clonal expansion among the lowest measured.

This table comes from immunoSEQ multiplex PCR, and its TCRdb copy is limited to in-frame clones, with some not included. This table has about 80,000 clones, just over 85% appearing once. At cycle 4 day 1, cycle 7 day 1, and baseline, blood was sampled. The starting material was CD4+ or CD8+ T cells sorted from blood, obtained in a trial of the OX40 agonist ivuxolimab. This TCR was recovered from an adult with an advanced solid tumor such as melanoma, head and neck, liver or kidney cancer.

CDR3 in DNA: TGCGCCAGCAGCCAAGTAGGGACCTCTACCGGGGAGCTGTTTTTT. Translation: CASSQVGTSTGELFF. The J gene is TRBJ2-2, the V gene TRBV4-3; possibly TRBD1 or TRBD2 for D (5 bases each). The CDR3 has 15 amino acids. Trimming removed 1 base from V and 5 bases from J, with 11 bases in between. Germline V gene data show CDR1 as LGHNA and CDR2 as YSLEER.